These 29 T cell receptor beta chains share one sample of origin, sequenced in a study of early T cells in non-severe SARS-CoV-2 infection. One entry per CDR3 protein results from TCRdb running MiXCR on the 5' RACE reads. In the table there are approximately 70,000 distinct CDR3 sequences, 3.5% to 6% of which are singletons. Sequencing used whole blood, obtained at baseline. The receptors here all came from an adult who was a healthcare worker with PCR-confirmed SARS-CoV-2 infection or an uninfected control (not recorded which). The donor label of this sample is uncertain.

At least ten counts were recorded for this clonotype. The chain carries TRBV29-1 and TRBJ2-3; 10 bases line up with TRBD2. The CDR3 extends over 15 amino acids. Trimming at V came to 2 bases and at J to 3 bases, leaving 5 bases not matched to a gene. Germline V gene lookup returns CDR1 SQVTM and CDR2 ANQGSEA. In DNA form, the CDR3 reads TGCAGCGTTGAACCCAGCGGGGGGGCAACAGATACGCAGTATTTT. Residues: CSVEPSGGATDTQYF.

This sequence joins TRBV6-2 or TRBV6-3 and TRBJ1-5, with D perhaps TRBD1 (5 bases). This CDR3 contains 14 residues. V was cut by 0 bases and J by 7 bases, with 10 bases left in between. Germline V gives CDR1 MNHEY, CDR2 SVGEGT. CDR3 sequence (DNA): TGTGCCAGCAGTTACTCGATAGGGGAACAGCCCCAGCATTTT. Translating gives CASSYSIGEQPQHF.

At least ten counts were recorded for this clonotype. This sequence joins TRBV29-1 and TRBJ2-3, with 9 bases that match TRBD1. Trimming at V came to 7 bases and at J to 2 bases, leaving 7 bases not matched to a gene. The length of the CDR3 is 14 residues. The germline CDR1 and CDR2 sequences are SQVTM and ANQGSEA. The CDR3 DNA reads as TGCAGCGCTACCGGGACAGGGAACACAGATACGCAGTATTTT. Residues: CSATGTGNTDTQYF.

This clonotype has a count of ten or more. The chain combines TRBV7-2 with TRBJ2-3; D uncertain. The CDR3 sequence is 14 residues long. Germline V lookup: CDR1 SGHTA, CDR2 FQGNSA. The V and J ends lost 1 base and 7 bases respectively, with 12 bases between them. As DNA, the CDR3 is TGTGCCAGCAGCTTAGATTCTGCGGCGAATACGCAGTATTTT. Protein sequence: CASSLDSAANTQYF.

This clonotype has ten or more counts. The rearrangement links TRBV19 to TRBJ1-5; D is ambiguous. Trimming shortened V by 2 bases and J by 4 bases, and 6 bases separated the two germline ends. CDR1 and CDR2 from the germline V gene are LNHDA and SQIVND (reference sequence). The CDR3 has 13 amino acids. CDR3 protein: CASSISGNQPQHF. The CDR3 coding sequence is TGTGCCAGTAGTATATCGGGGAATCAGCCCCAGCATTTT. Full variable domain (outside the CDR3, taken from reference TRBV19 and TRBJ1-5): DGGITQSPKYLFRKEGQNVTLSCEQNLNHDAMYWYRQDPGQGLRLIYYSQIVNDFQKGDIAEGYSVSREKKESFPLTVTSAQKNPTAFYLCASSISGNQPQHFGDGTRLSIL.

This clonotype came up many times. This rearrangement joins TRBV10-3 to TRBJ2-3; D not certain. V was shortened by 2 bases and J by 4 bases, with 1 base between the two germline ends. CDR3 length: 11 residues. Germline assignment: CDR1 ENHRY and CDR2 SYGVKD. CDR3 in amino acids: CAISEADTQYF. CDR3 DNA: TGTGCCATCAGTGAGGCAGATACGCAGTATTTT.

This clonotype was counted many times. This sequence joins TRBV5-1 and TRBJ2-6; D remains ambiguous. The CDR3 is 13 residues long. From germline, CDR1 is SGHRS and CDR2 YFSETQ. With 2 bases removed from V and 2 bases from J, the gap between germline ends came to 2 bases. CDR3 region: CASSFTGANVLTF. The CDR3, as DNA: TGCGCCAGCAGCTTTACTGGGGCCAACGTCCTGACTTTC.

This clonotype has just a few counts. This chain uses TRBV10-3 with TRBJ1-5; no firm D call. This CDR3 is built from 18 residues. Trimming left V 0 bases short and J 0 bases short, with 15 bases between. Germline V lookup: CDR1 ENHRY, CDR2 SYGVKD. DNA of the CDR3: TGTGCCATCAGTGAGTCGACGGCACAGTCCCATAGCAATCAGCCCCAGCATTTT. Protein sequence: CAISESTAQSHSNQPQHF.

This clonotype was seen a handful of times. The genes are TRBV30 and TRBJ1-1; D is ambiguous. This CDR3 contains 11 residues. Germline-derived CDR1 and CDR2 are GTSNPN and SVGIG (reference sequence). The V end was cut by 3 bases, the J end by 8 bases, with 10 bases between. The DNA for the CDR3 is TGTGCCTGGAGGGGGAGGTCGGAAGCTTTCTTT. Amino acids: CAWRGRSEAFF. The full variable domain, rest sourced from reference TRBV30 and TRBJ1-1, is SQTIHQWPATLVQPVGSPLSLECTVEGTSNPNLYWYRQAAGRGLQLLFYSVGIGQISSEVPQNLSASRPQDRQFILSSKKLLLSDSGFYLCAWRGRSEAFFGQGTRLTVV.

The V and J genes are TRBV6-1 and TRBJ2-1; the match to TRBD2 covers 9 bases. The junction had 9 bases not matched to a gene; V was cut back by 6 bases and J by 9 bases. The germline V gene has CDR1 MNHNS and CDR2 SASEGT. The CDR3 has 14 amino acids. The CDR3 sequence is CASSTSGPGGEQFF. The CDR3 coding sequence is TGTGCCAGCAGCACTAGCGGGCCCGGGGGTGAGCAGTTCTTC.

J is TRBJ1-1 and V is TRBV6-5; D gene unclear. Germline values: CDR1 MNHEY, CDR2 SVGAGI. This CDR3 is built from 14 residues. The V end was cut by 7 bases, the J end by 8 bases, with 20 bases between. CDR3 protein: CASKKTRARGEAFF. In DNA form, the CDR3 reads TGTGCCAGCAAGAAAACCCGGGCCCGGGGAGAAGCTTTCTTT.

This clonotype was seen many times. The chain joins TRBV7-9 to TRBJ1-2, with TRBD1 matching 10 bases. The CDR3 runs 16 residues. Germline V gene lookup returns CDR1 SEHNR and CDR2 FQNEAQ (reference sequence). With 6 bases clipped from V and 4 bases from J, the junction kept 11 bases outside the gene matches. CDR3 sequence: CASSQPPGQGSYGYTF. The CDR3, as DNA: TGTGCCAGCAGTCAGCCCCCGGGACAGGGGTCCTATGGCTACACCTTC.

This clonotype has ten or more counts. The rearrangement links TRBV20-1 to TRBJ2-1; 8 bases line up with TRBD2. This CDR3 contains 14 residues. V lost 1 base to trimming and J lost 10 bases; unmatched junction nucleotides: 9. From germline, CDR1 is DFQATT and CDR2 SNEGSKA (reference sequence). CDR3 coding DNA: TGCAGTGCTAGAGCCGGTTGGTTAGCGGGGGAGCAGTTCTTC. It codes for CSARAGWLAGEQFF.

This clonotype was seen repeatedly, ten times or more. The chain recombines TRBV6-6 with TRBJ1-6; TRBD1 is a possible D gene (5 bases). Between the trimmed V and J ends, which lost 5 bases and 14 bases, there was a span of 22 bases. This CDR3 comprises 15 residues. The germline V gene has CDR1 MNHNY and CDR2 SVGAGI (reference sequence). The CDR3 nucleotides are TGTGCCAGCAGTCGGACCGGGACCCAGAGTTCGGCCCTCCACTTT. Protein sequence: CASSRTGTQSSALHF.

This clonotype was seen a few times. In DNA form, the CDR3 reads TGTGCCAGCAGCTTTCGACTCTACGAGCAGTACTTC. Protein sequence: CASSFRLYEQYF. This chain joins TRBV7-9 and TRBJ2-7; D call uncertain. CDR3 length: 12 amino acids. Germline lookup yields CDR1 SEHNR and CDR2 FQNEAQ (reference sequence). Trimming removed 3 bases at V and 3 bases at J, with 6 bases between. Based on the CDR3 plus reference TRBV7-9 and TRBJ2-7, the full variable domain is DTGVSQNPRHKITKRGQNVTFRCDPISEHNRLYWYRQTLGQGPEFLTYFQNEAQLEKSRLLSDRFSAERPKGSFSTLEIQRTEQGDSAMYLCASSFRLYEQYFGPGTRLTVT.

This clonotype was counted ten times or more. This sequence joins TRBV11-2 and TRBJ1-4; 11 nucleotides match TRBD1. This CDR3 region has 17 residues. Per germline, CDR1 SGHAT and CDR2 FQNNGV. The ends lost 5 bases at V and 1 base at J; junction bases unmatched: 6. The CDR3 reads CASSPRGTGGTNEKLFF. The CDR3, as DNA: TGTGCCAGCAGCCCTCGCGGGACAGGGGGAACTAATGAAAAACTGTTTTTT.

The sample holds many counts of this clonotype. The rearrangement uses TRBV20-1 and TRBJ2-7; TRBD1 agrees at 12 bases. Germline-derived CDR1 and CDR2 are DFQATT and SNEGSKA (reference sequence). The CDR3 spans 15 residues. Trimming took 3 bases from V and 7 from J; bases not matched to a gene: 10. The CDR3 DNA reads TGCAGTGCTAGGCTTCCGGGACAGGGGGCAGGGGAGCAGTACTTC. This sequence encodes CSARLPGQGAGEQYF.

This clonotype was detected many times. CDR3 protein: CASSSGQGYTF. DNA for the CDR3: TGTGCCAGCAGCTCCGGACAGGGCTACACCTTC. The chain joins TRBV7-9 to TRBJ1-2; D possibly corresponds to TRBD1 (6 bases). V shed 4 bases and J shed 8 bases, with 8 bases lying between them. This CDR3 spans 11 amino acids. Germline CDR1 is SEHNR and CDR2 is FQNEAQ (reference sequence).

In its sample, this clonotype was seen many times. This rearrangement joins TRBV20-1 to TRBJ1-5; D remains unclear. Trimming pared 1 base from V and 2 bases from J, leaving 9 bases between. Germline CDR1 is DFQATT and CDR2 is SNEGSKA (reference sequence). The CDR3 is 14 amino acids. The CDR3 nucleotides are TGCAGTGCTAGAGTGGGTAGGGGCAATCAGCCCCAGCATTTT. This translates into CSARVGRGNQPQHF.

On this clonotype itself: A read error may account for a junction end that differs from germline. The rearrangement uses TRBV3-1 and TRBJ2-3; 7 bases map to TRBD1. Germline CDR1 is LGHDT and CDR2 is YNNKEL (reference sequence). There are 15 residues in the CDR3. CDR3 sequence: CASSLRDSGTDTQYF. The CDR3 DNA follows: TGTGCCAGCAGCCTCCGGGACAGCGGCACCGATACGCAGTATTTT.

The rearrangement joins TRBV28 to TRBJ2-7, with 12 bases that match TRBD1. With 7 bases clipped from V and 3 bases from J, the junction kept 10 bases outside the gene matches. The CDR3 consists of 16 residues. Germline CDR1 is MDHEN and CDR2 is SYDVKM. The CDR3 region is CASTTPGTGGDYEQYF. The CDR3 DNA is TGTGCCAGCACCACCCCCGGGACAGGGGGCGACTACGAGCAGTACTTC. Using reference TRBV28 and TRBJ2-7 for the parts outside the CDR3, the full variable domain is DVKVTQSSRYLVKRTGEKVFLECVQDMDHENMFWYRQDPGLGLRLIYFSYDVKMKEKGDIPEGYSVSREKKERFSLILESASTNQTSMYLCASTTPGTGGDYEQYFGPGTRLTVT.

This clonotype was detected only once. This may stem from a read error, because a much larger clone lies one nucleotide away. The rearrangement joins TRBV18 to TRBJ1-2; 8 positions agree with TRBD1. The CDR3 has 15 amino acids. From germline, CDR1 is KGHSH and CDR2 LQKENI. The CDR3 region has the DNA TGTACCAGCTCACCCTTGGACAGGGCGAACTATGGCTACACCTTC. It codes for CTSSPLDRANYGYTF. Filled out from reference TRBV18 and TRBJ1-2, the complete variable domain reads NAGVMQNPRHLVRRRGQEARLRCSPMKGHSHVYWYRQLPEEGLKFMVYLQKENIIDESGMPKERFSAEFPKEGPSILRIQQVVRGDSAAYFCTSSPLDRANYGYTFGSGTRLTVV.

This clonotype has only a few counts. The chain combines TRBV6-5 with TRBJ1-1; maybe TRBD1 (5 bases). This CDR3 has 14 residues. In germline, CDR1 is MNHEY, CDR2 SVGAGI. CDR3 nucleotide sequence: TGTGCAGCCGGGACTTGGCTTCCGAACACTGAAGCTTTCTTT. This gives the protein CAAGTWLPNTEAFF.

The rearrangement uses TRBV5-1 and TRBJ2-7, with D perhaps TRBD2 (5 bases). Germline V lookup: CDR1 SGHRS, CDR2 YFSETQ. This CDR3 region has 16 residues. V shed 6 bases and J shed 2 bases, with 21 bases lying between them. CDR3 loop: CASTLRTDSNPYEQYF. The CDR3 DNA sequence: TGCGCCAGCACCCTACGGACGGACTCCAATCCCTACGAGCAGTACTTC.

The chain joins TRBV19 to TRBJ1-5; D is unresolved. The CDR3 has 17 amino acids. The ends were cut back, 5 bases at V and 5 bases at J, with 22 bases in the middle. Germline V gene lookup returns CDR1 LNHDA and CDR2 SQIVND (reference sequence). Here the CDR3 reads CASSRPWLGELDQPQHF. The DNA of the CDR3 is TGTGCCAGTAGTCGACCATGGCTGGGAGAATTGGATCAGCCCCAGCATTTT.

This clonotype occurred a few times. The CDR3 region is CASSSTPVDGYTF. Here the CDR3 DNA reads TGTGCCAGCAGCTCAACCCCCGTGGATGGCTACACCTTC. This chain connects TRBV7-9 to TRBJ1-2; D is undetermined. Trimming cost V 4 bases and J 6 bases, with 12 bases left between them. The CDR3 consists of 13 residues. CDR1 and CDR2 from the germline V gene are SEHNR and FQNEAQ (reference sequence). Full variable domain (missing parts from reference TRBV7-9 and TRBJ1-2): DTGVSQNPRHKITKRGQNVTFRCDPISEHNRLYWYRQTLGQGPEFLTYFQNEAQLEKSRLLSDRFSAERPKGSFSTLEIQRTEQGDSAMYLCASSSTPVDGYTFGSGTRLTVV.

In its sample, this clonotype was seen many times. The chain recombines TRBV19 with TRBJ2-1; 7 bases line up with TRBD1. V shed 5 bases, J shed 3 bases, and the junction held 4 bases outside the gene matches. This CDR3 is 14 amino acids long. The germline CDR1 and CDR2 sequences are LNHDA and SQIVND (reference sequence). This chain's CDR3 is CASSPRQGYNEQFF. DNA of the CDR3: TGTGCCAGTAGTCCCCGACAGGGCTACAATGAGCAGTTCTTC.

This clonotype was seen only a few times. This chain joins TRBV10-3 and TRBJ2-2; 9 bases match TRBD1. Germline assignment: CDR1 ENHRY and CDR2 SYGVKD. The ends lost 7 bases at V and 2 bases at J; junction bases unmatched: 2. This CDR3 is built from 14 residues. CDR3 region: CAIKGQGNTGELFF. The CDR3, as DNA: TGTGCCATCAAGGGACAGGGAAACACCGGGGAGCTGTTTTTT.

To note about this clonotype: A read error may produce the germline difference seen at one junction end. This chain's CDR3 is CASSFSGPQNF. Here the CDR3 DNA reads TGTGCCAGCAGTTTCTCGGGTCCCCAGAACTTC. The genes are TRBV6-6 and TRBJ2-7; D is undetermined. Germline values: CDR1 MNHNY, CDR2 SVGAGI (reference sequence). The CDR3 runs 11 residues.